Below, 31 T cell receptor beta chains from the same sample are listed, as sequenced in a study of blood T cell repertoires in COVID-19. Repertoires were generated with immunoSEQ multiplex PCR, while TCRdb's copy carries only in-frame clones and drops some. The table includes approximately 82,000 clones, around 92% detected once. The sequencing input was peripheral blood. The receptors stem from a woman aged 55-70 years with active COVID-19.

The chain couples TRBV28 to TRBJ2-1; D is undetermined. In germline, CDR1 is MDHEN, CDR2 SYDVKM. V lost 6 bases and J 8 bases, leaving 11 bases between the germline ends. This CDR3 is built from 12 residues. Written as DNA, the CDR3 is TGTGCCAGCAGCCCTGTCCGGGATGAGCAGTTCTTC. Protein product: CASSPVRDEQFF.

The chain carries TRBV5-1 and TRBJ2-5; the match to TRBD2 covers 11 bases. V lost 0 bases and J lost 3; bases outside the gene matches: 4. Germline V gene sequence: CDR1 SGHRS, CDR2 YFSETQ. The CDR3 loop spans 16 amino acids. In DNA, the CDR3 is TGCGCCAGCAGCTTGGCACTAGCGGGGGCGAAAGAGACCCAGTACTTC. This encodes CASSLALAGAKETQYF.

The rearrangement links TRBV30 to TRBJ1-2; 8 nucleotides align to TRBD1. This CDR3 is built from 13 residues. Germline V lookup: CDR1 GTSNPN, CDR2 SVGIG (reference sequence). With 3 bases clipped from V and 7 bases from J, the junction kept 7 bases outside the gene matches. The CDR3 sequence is CAWRNPTGAGYTF. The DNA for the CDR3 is TGTGCCTGGAGGAACCCGACAGGGGCTGGCTACACCTTC.

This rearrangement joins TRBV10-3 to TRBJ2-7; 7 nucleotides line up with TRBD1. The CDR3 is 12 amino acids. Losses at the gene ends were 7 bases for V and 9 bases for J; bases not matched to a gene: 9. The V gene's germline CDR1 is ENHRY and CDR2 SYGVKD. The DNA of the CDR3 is TGTGCCATCAAGGGGACAGCCCCGTCGCAGTACTTC. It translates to CAIKGTAPSQYF.

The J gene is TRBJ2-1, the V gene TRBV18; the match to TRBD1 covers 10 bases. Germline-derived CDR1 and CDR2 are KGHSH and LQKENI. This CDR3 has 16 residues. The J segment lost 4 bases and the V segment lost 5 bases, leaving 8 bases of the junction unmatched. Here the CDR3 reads CASSARQGAPYNEQFF. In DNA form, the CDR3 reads TGTGCCAGCTCAGCAAGACAGGGGGCGCCTTACAATGAGCAGTTCTTC.

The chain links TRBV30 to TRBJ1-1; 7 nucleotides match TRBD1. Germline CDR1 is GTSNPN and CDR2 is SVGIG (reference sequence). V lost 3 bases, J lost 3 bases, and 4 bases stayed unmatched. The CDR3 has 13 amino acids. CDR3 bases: TGTGCCTGGAGGGGACAGTTGGACACTGAAGCTTTCTTT. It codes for CAWRGQLDTEAFF.

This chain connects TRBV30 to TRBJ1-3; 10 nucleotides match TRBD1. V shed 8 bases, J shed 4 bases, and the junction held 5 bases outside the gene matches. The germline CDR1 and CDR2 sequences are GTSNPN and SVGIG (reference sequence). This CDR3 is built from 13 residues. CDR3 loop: CARQGASGNTIYF. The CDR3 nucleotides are TGTGCCAGACAGGGGGCTTCGGGAAACACCATATATTTT. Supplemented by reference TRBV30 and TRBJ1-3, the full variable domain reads SQTIHQWPATLVQPVGSPLSLECTVEGTSNPNLYWYRQAAGRGLQLLFYSVGIGQISSEVPQNLSASRPQDRQFILSSKKLLLSDSGFYLCARQGASGNTIYFGEGSWLTVV.

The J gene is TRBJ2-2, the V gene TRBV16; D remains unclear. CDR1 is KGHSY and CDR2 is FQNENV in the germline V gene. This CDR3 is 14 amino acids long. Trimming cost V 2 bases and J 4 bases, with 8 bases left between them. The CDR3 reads CASSQLGGTGELFF. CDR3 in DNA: TGTGCCAGCAGCCAACTAGGTGGCACCGGGGAGCTGTTTTTT.

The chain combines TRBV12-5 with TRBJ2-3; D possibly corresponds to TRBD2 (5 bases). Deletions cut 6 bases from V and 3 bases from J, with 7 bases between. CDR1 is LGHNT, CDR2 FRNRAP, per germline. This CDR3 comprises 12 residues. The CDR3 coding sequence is TGTGCTAGTGGCCCGGGAACAGATACGCAGTATTTT. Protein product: CASGPGTDTQYF.

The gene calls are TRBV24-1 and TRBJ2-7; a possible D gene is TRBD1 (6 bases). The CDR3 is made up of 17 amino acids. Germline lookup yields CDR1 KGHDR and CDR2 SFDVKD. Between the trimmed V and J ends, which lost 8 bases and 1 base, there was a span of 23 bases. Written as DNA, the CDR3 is TGTGCCACCATACCTACAGGGTCCTACCCACTATCCTACGAGCAGTACTTC. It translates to CATIPTGSYPLSYEQYF.

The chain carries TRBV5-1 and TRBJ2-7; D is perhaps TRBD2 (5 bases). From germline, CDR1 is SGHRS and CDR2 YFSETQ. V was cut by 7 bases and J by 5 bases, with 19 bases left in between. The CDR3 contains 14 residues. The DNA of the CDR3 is TGCGCCAGCTCCCGCGCACTAGTTCCCCACGAGCAGTACTTC. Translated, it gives CASSRALVPHEQYF.

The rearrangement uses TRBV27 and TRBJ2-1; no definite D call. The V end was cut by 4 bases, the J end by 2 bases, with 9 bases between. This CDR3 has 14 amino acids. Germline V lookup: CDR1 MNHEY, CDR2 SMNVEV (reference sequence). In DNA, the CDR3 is TGTGCCAGCAGTTCCTTAACAGCCTACAATGAGCAGTTCTTC. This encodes CASSSLTAYNEQFF.

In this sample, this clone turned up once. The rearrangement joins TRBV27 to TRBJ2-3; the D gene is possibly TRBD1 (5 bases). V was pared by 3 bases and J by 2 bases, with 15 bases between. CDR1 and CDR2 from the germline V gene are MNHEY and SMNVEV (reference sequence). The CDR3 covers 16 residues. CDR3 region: CASSFSSREFTDTQYF. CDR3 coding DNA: TGTGCCAGCAGTTTCTCGTCCAGGGAATTCACAGATACGCAGTATTTT.

The CDR3 region is CASSLDQGLNQPQHF. The CDR3 DNA is TGTGCCAGCAGCTTAGATCAGGGTCTCAATCAGCCCCAGCATTTT. The chain joins TRBV7-6 to TRBJ1-5, with D possibly matching TRBD1 (5 bases). Germline CDR1 and CDR2: SGHVS and FNYEAQ. Trimming removed 1 base from V and 3 bases from J, with 10 bases in between. The CDR3 is 15 amino acids.

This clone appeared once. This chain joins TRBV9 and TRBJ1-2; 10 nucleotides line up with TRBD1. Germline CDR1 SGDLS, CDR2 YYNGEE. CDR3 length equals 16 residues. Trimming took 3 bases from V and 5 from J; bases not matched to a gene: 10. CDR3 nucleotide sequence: TGTGCCAGCAGCGCGAGGGGACAGGGGTTAGGGTATGGCTACACCTTC. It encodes CASSARGQGLGYGYTF.

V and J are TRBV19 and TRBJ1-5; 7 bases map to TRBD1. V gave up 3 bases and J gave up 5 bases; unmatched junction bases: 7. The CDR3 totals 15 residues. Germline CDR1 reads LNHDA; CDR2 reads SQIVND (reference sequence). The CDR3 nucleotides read TGTGCCAGTAGTATCGCCCCAGGGGGGTATCAGCCCCAGCATTTT. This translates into CASSIAPGGYQPQHF.

The CDR3 DNA follows: TGTGCCAGCAGTTACACGCAGGTTCTTTCACCCCTCCACTTT. The encoded protein is CASSYTQVLSPLHF. V is TRBV6-5 and J is TRBJ1-6; unclear D gene. The CDR3 runs 14 residues. The V gene lost 2 bases and the J gene lost 9 bases, with 11 bases spanning the gap. Germline lookup yields CDR1 MNHEY and CDR2 SVGAGI.

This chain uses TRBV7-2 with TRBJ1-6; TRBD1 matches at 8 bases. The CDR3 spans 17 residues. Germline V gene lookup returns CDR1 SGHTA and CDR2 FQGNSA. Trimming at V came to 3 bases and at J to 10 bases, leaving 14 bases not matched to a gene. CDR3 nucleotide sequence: TGTGCCAGCAGCTTTCGAACAGGGGGGGTAGCAGACTCACCCCTCCACTTT. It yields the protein CASSFRTGGVADSPLHF.

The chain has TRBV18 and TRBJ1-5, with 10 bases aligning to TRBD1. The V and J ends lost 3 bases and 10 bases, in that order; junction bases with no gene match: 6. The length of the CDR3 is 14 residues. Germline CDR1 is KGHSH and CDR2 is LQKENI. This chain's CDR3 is CASSPNDRGPPQHF. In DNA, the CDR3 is TGTGCCAGCTCACCTAACGACAGGGGGCCTCCCCAGCATTTT.

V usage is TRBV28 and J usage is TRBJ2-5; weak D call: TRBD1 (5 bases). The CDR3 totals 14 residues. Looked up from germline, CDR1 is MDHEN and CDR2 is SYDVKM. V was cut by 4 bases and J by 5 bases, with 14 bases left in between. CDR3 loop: CASSSTLGAETQYF. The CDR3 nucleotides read TGTGCCAGCAGTTCCACCCTAGGGGCGGAGACCCAGTACTTC. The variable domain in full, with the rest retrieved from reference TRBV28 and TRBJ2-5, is DVKVTQSSRYLVKRTGEKVFLECVQDMDHENMFWYRQDPGLGLRLIYFSYDVKMKEKGDIPEGYSVSREKKERFSLILESASTNQTSMYLCASSSTLGAETQYFGPGTRLLVL.

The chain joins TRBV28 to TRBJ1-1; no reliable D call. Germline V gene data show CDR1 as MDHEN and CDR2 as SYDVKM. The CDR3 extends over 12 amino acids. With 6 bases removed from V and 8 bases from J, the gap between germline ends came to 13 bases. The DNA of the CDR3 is TGTGCCAGCAGCACATACCGGGTGGAAGCTTTCTTT. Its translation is CASSTYRVEAFF.

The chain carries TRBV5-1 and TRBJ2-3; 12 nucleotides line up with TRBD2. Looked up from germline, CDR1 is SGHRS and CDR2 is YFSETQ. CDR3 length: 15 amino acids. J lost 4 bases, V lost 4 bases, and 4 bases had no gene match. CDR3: CASSGPSGGADTQYF. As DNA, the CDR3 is TGCGCCAGCAGCGGGCCTAGCGGGGGGGCAGATACGCAGTATTTT.

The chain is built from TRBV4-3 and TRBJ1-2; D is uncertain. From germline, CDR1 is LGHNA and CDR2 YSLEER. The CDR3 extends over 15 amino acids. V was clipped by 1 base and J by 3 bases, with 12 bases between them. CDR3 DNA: TGCGCCAGCAGCCAAGTTGCGATGGTGGACTATGGCTACACCTTC. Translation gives CASSQVAMVDYGYTF.

The CDR3 here is CASSWGSGRIEYEQYF. The CDR3, as DNA: TGTGCCAGCAGCTGGGGTAGCGGGAGAATAGAGTACGAGCAGTACTTC. The chain links TRBV11-2 to TRBJ2-7, with 9 bases fitting TRBD2. Germline V CDR1 and CDR2: SGHAT, FQNNGV. The CDR3 spans 16 residues. With 4 bases clipped from V and 4 bases from J, the junction kept 11 bases outside the gene matches.

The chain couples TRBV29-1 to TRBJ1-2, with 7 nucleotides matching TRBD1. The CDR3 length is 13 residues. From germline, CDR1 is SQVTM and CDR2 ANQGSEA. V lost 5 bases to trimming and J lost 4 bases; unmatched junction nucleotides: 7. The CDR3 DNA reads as TGCAGCGTTAATACAGGGGTGGGCTATGGCTACACCTTC. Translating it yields CSVNTGVGYGYTF.

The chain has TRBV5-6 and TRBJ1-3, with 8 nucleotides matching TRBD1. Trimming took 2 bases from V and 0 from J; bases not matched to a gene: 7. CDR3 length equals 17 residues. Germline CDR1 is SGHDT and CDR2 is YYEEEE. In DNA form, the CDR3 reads TGTGCCAGCAGCTTAAGACAGGGGCCCGACTCTGGAAACACCATATATTTT. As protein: CASSLRQGPDSGNTIYF.

The CDR3 spells CASSLGHLEGPYSGANVLTF. CDR3 in DNA: TGCGCCAGCAGCCTTGGACACTTGGAGGGGCCTTACTCTGGGGCCAACGTCCTGACTTTC. The chain joins TRBV4-1 to TRBJ2-6, with a tentative D call TRBD2 (6 bases). The CDR3 has 20 amino acids. The germline gives CDR1 MGHRA, CDR2 YSYEKL. Trimming took 4 bases from V and 0 from J, leaving 22 bases between them.

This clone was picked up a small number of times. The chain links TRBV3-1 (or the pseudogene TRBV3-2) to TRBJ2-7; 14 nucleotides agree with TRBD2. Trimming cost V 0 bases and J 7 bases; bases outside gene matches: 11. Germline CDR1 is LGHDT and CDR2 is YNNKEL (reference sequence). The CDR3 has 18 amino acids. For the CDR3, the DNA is TGTGCCAGCAGCCAAGAGACTAGCGGGAGGGCCGGGCGTAGGGAGCAGTACTTC. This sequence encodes CASSQETSGRAGRREQYF.

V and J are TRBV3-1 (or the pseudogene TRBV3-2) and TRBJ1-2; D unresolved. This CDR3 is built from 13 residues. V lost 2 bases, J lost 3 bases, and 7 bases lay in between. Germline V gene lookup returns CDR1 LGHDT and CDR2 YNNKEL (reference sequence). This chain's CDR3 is CASSQLSYYGYTF. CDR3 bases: TGTGCCAGCAGCCAATTGTCTTACTATGGCTACACCTTC.

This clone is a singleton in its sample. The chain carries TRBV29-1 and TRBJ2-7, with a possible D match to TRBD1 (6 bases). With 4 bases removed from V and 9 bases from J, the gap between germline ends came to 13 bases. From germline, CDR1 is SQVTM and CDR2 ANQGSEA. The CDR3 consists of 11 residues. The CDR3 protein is CSVAEQGVQYF. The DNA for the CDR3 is TGCAGCGTTGCCGAACAGGGAGTGCAGTACTTC.

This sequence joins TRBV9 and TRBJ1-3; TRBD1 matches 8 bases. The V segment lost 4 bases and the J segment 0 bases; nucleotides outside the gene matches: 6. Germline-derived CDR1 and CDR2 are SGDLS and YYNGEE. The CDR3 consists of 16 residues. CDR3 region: CASSFRDRISGNTIYF. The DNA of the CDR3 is TGTGCCAGCAGCTTCCGGGACAGGATCTCTGGAAACACCATATATTTT. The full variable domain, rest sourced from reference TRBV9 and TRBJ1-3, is DSGVTQTPKHLITATGQRVTLRCSPRSGDLSVYWYQQSLDQGLQFLIQYYNGEERAKGNILERFSAQQFPDLHSELNLSSLELGDSALYFCASSFRDRISGNTIYFGEGSWLTVV.